This paragraph reports one T cell receptor beta chain. Its cognate antigen has yet to be identified. No base quality values were provided; no much bigger clone lies one nucleotide off. The sample carries other DNA sequences with the same CDR3. To sequence the TCRbeta CDR3 region, genomic DNA was isolated from the sorted cells. TCRbeta CDR3 regions were sequenced using the immunoSEQ Assay. TCRdb stores this immuneACCESS table with in-frame sequences only. Part of the clones is absent; in the studies checked, under half of the shortfall reflects unresolved V genes, and no reason is known for the rest. Counted in this sample were more than 75,000 clones; around 86% of them appeared once. Approximately 0.99% of the sample is held by the ten biggest clonotypes. The data belong to a study of OX40 agonist ivuxolimab in advanced cancers. Context from the whole study: The costimulatory receptor OX40 (CD134) was targeted by ivuxolimab, a fully human IgG2 agonistic monoclonal antibody. Intravenous ivuxolimab was administered to patients every 2 weeks at six dose levels: 0.01, 0.1, 0.3, 1.5, 3 and 10 mg/kg. Of the approximately 50 dose-escalation patients, hepatocellular carcinoma was present in 19, melanoma in approximately 15, renal cell carcinoma in 9 and head and neck cancer in 9. The dose-escalation cohort was 82.7% male with a mean age of approximately 60 years, ranging from about 20 to 85. Prior anti-PD-1, anti-PD-L1 or anti-CTLA-4 therapy was permitted, and checkpoint inhibitors had been received by about two fifths of dose-escalation patients. Partial responses occurred in three dose-escalation patients, of whom one had hepatocellular carcinoma and two had cutaneous melanoma. Peripheral TCRbeta sequencing was intended to test whether TCR sequence diversity was altered and clonal T-cell expansion was caused by ivuxolimab. The paper covers the monotherapy dose-escalation part of the phase I ivuxolimab trial, which included N = 52 patients. The full study reports these points: On average, CD8+ T cells showed more expanded clones than CD4+ T cells after ivuxolimab. In partial responders in the 0.1-3.0 mg/kg groups, normalized peripheral clonal expansion was found to be among the lowest, especially among CD8+ T cells. Which antigens the clonally expanded peripheral T cells were specific for was not determined. Low levels of normalized T-cell clonal expansion were also seen in some nonresponding patients. At doses of 0.1 to 3.0 mg/kg, clonal expansion of both CD4+ and CD8+ T cells in blood was seen between baseline and week 6.

From the cysteine through the phenylalanine, the CDR3 covers 11 amino acids. The retained sequence is limited to the CDR3, 33 bases, with the frame set at the first base. The V end loses 1 base and the J end loses 5 bases, and a stretch of 2 bases separates them. CDR1 and CDR2 were assigned from the germline V gene as KGHSH and LQKENI. Patients with autoimmune disease history or receiving systemic immunosuppression were excluded from the trial. In every dose cohort, peripheral blood was drawn for TCR sequencing at baseline, cycle 4 day 1, and cycle 7 day 1. The samples were drawn from a first-in-human, open-label, multicenter phase I dose-escalation trial of ivuxolimab. The trial enrolled adults with locally advanced or metastatic head and neck squamous cell, hepatocellular, melanoma or renal cell carcinoma. CD4+ and CD8+ T cells were sorted separately from peripheral blood before TCR sequencing.

The source is an adult with an advanced solid tumor such as melanoma, head and neck, liver or kidney cancer. The sample was CD4+ or CD8+ T cells sorted from blood, taken in a trial of the OX40 agonist ivuxolimab. The sequence links TRBV18 to TRBJ2-5; the D gene cannot be resolved reliably. The DNA reads as follows: TGTGCCAGCTCACCACTTGAGACCCAGTACTTC. It encodes CASSPLETQYF.